The clone carrying this T cell receptor (beta chain) was counted a few times. One end of the junction fails to match germline, which may point to a read error. Regions amplified from RNA transcripts were the TCR beta CDR3 regions. HTBI primers were the set used in a first-round RT-PCR of the TCR CDR3. Via MiXCR, TCRdb re-called the multiplex PCR reads, giving one row per CDR3 protein. The table records roughly 570,000 distinct CDR3 sequences, 15% to 18% of them present only once. The source of the sample is a study of T cells in Graves' hyperthyroidism and ophthalmopathy. Germline V gives CDR1 LNHNV, CDR2 YYDKDF (reference sequence). The CDR3 is 14 amino acids.

The specimen was blood. This TCR came from a woman aged 30 to 39 with Graves' hyperthyroidism. The chain is built from TRBV15 and TRBJ2-3; tentatively, D is TRBD2 (7 bases). CDR3 DNA sequence: TGTGCCGCCAGCAGAGGGGGGGGAGCAGATACGCAGTATTTT. It yields the protein CAASRGGGADTQYF.